This is a list of T cell receptor beta chains from one sample in a study of cytomegalovirus exposure and HLA in healthy donors. Libraries were prepared by immunoSEQ multiplex PCR; TCRdb keeps only in-frame clonotypes and omits some of them. The table records 130,000 to 150,000 clones, over 60% of them present only once. Sequencing was performed on PBMCs. The receptors were sampled from a man aged 35 to 55 in good health and CMV-seropositive. Each CDR3 is given with its conserved first and last residue. Each record gives: clone size, J gene, V gene, D gene, CDR3 DNA, CDR3 protein. The D gene is left open where the match is weak. Part of the rows lack a size; the others show once, few, many or a class for expanded clones.

few	TRBJ1-3	TRBV6-6	NA	TGTGCCAGCAGTTTCGGAGGCTCTGGAAACACCATATATTTT	CASSFGGSGNTIYF
NA	TRBJ1-2	TRBV29-1	NA	TGCAGCGTTGAACCGCCAGAGGGAGTCTATGGCTACACCTTC	CSVEPPEGVYGYTF
few	TRBJ2-4	TRBV19	NA	TGTGCCAGTGCCCCCCAGAAGACCAAAAACATTCAGTACTTC	CASAPQKTKNIQYF
NA	TRBJ1-5	TRBV19	NA	TGTGCCAGCCGGGGTTATAGCAATCAGCCCCAGCATTTT	CASRGYSNQPQHF
NA	TRBJ1-2	TRBV19	NA	TGTGCCAGTAGTATCCTGGCGGGATATGGCTACACCTTC	CASSILAGYGYTF
few	TRBJ2-1	TRBV7-9	TRBD2	TGTGCCAGCCGCCCACCGGCGGGGGATAGGGAGGTCTTC	CASRPPAGDREVF
NA	TRBJ2-2	TRBV27	NA	TGTGCCAGCAGCCCTTGGCGGGATTCCGGGGAGCTGTTTTTT	CASSPWRDSGELFF
once	TRBJ2-2	TRBV9	NA	TGTGCCAGCGGCCAGGGTGGCGGGGAGCTGTTTTTT	CASGQGGGELFF
NA	TRBJ1-1	TRBV29-1	TRBD1	TGCAGCGTTGAGAATCGACAGGGAAGGTTTTTAGCTTTCTTT	CSVENRQGRFLAFF
NA	TRBJ2-7	TRBV15	TRBD2	TGTGCCACCAGCAGAGAGACTAGCGGCTACGAGCAGTACTTC	CATSRETSGYEQYF
NA	TRBJ2-5	TRBV4-1	NA	TGCGCCAGCAGCCAAGCCCAAGATGGACTGATTTACCAAGAGACCCAGTACTTC	CASSQAQDGLIYQETQYF
NA	TRBJ2-5	TRBV27	TRBD2	TGTGCCAGCAGTTCGCGACTAGCGGTGGAGACCCAGTACTTC	CASSSRLAVETQYF
NA	TRBJ2-2	TRBV4-3	NA	TGCGCCAGCAGCCAAGTTTGCTGCCTAACCGGGGAGCTGTTTTTT	CASSQVCCLTGELFF
NA	TRBJ1-5	TRBV28	NA	TGTGCCAGCAGTTTATGGTCTGCACCAGGGTCGGGCAATCAGCCCCAGCATTTT	CASSLWSAPGSGNQPQHF
NA	TRBJ2-2	TRBV7-9	TRBD2	TGTGCCAGCAGCCCACCCACTAGCGGGAGTATCGGGGAGCTGTTTTTT	CASSPPTSGSIGELFF
medium-sized	TRBJ2-7	TRBV28	TRBD2	TGTGCCAGCAGTTTATCACTAGCGGGGGGAAGCTACGAGCAGTACTTC	CASSLSLAGGSYEQYF
NA	TRBJ2-6	TRBV4-2	NA	TGTGCCAGCAGCCAAGACGCAGGGATGGTACGCGGTGCCAACGTCCTGACTTTC	CASSQDAGMVRGANVLTF